This is a list of T cell receptor beta chains from one sample in a study of blood T cell repertoires in COVID-19. Here immunoSEQ multiplex PCR was the method, and the copy in TCRdb shows in-frame clones only, minus some. Of around 420,000 clones in the sample, roughly 87% were seen once. Material for sequencing was PBMCs or T cells enriched from blood (not recorded which). These receptor sequences come from a woman aged 40-49 years with acute COVID-19. Both conserved end residues are part of each CDR3. The order of the fields is clone size, D gene, V gene, J gene, CDR3 DNA, CDR3 protein. A D gene is named only where the DNA matches it firmly. A clone size is listed for some rows: how often the clone was seen (once, few, many), or a class if it is expanded.

once	TRBD1	TRBV6-5	TRBJ1-1	TGTGCCAGCAGCCGAACTAGGGGGCGCGATGAAGCTTTCTTT	CASSRTRGRDEAFF
-	TRBD1	TRBV7-8	TRBJ2-7	TGTGCCAGCAGCTTAGTGACAGGGGGCATAAGGGAGCAGTACTTC	CASSLVTGGIREQYF
-	-	TRBV5-6	TRBJ2-7	TGTGCCAGCAGCTTGAGGCAGGCCTACGAGCAGTACTTC	CASSLRQAYEQYF
-	-	TRBV9	TRBJ2-7	TGTGCCAGCAGCTTAACCGGGAGCTCCTACGAGCAGTACTTC	CASSLTGSSYEQYF
-	-	TRBV4-1	TRBJ1-1	TGCGCCAGCAGCCAATATCGGGGAGGGGCTTTCTTT	CASSQYRGGAFF
-	-	TRBV6-5	TRBJ1-2	TGTGCCAGCAGTTACCGATCGCAAAGCCTCGGCTACACCTTC	CASSYRSQSLGYTF
once	-	TRBV5-6	TRBJ2-2	TGTGCCAGCAGCTTGACCTTATTTCCGGTAGTGTTTTTT	CASSLTLFPVVFF
-	-	TRBV5-8	TRBJ1-2	TGTGCCAGCAGCTTGGTGGGGCGACTCAGGGACTCTAACTATGGCTACACCTTC	CASSLVGRLRDSNYGYTF
-	TRBD1	TRBV29-1	TRBJ2-2	TGCAGCGGAACCGGGACAGGGGGCAACACCGGGGAGCTGTTTTTT	CSGTGTGGNTGELFF
-	TRBD1	TRBV7-9	TRBJ2-7	TGTGCCAGCAGCTTGGGACAGGGGACCTACGAGCAGTACTTC	CASSLGQGTYEQYF
-	-	TRBV14	TRBJ1-3	TGTGCCAGCAGTCAAGGGCCCGGAAACACCATATATTTT	CASSQGPGNTIYF
-	TRBD1	TRBV24-1	TRBJ1-6	TGTGCCACCAGTCCCCGGACAGGTGGACCCCTCCACTTT	CATSPRTGGPLHF
-	-	TRBV18	TRBJ1-2	TGTGCCAGCTCACCAGACAGCCACTATGGCTACACCTTC	CASSPDSHYGYTF
-	-	TRBV30	TRBJ1-2	TGTGCCTGGTTTCGGGCGGGACGGGGGGCGAGGTATGGCTACACCTTC	CAWFRAGRGARYGYTF
-	-	TRBV30	TRBJ1-2	TGTGCCTGGAGTGTACTCAGGGGTGATGGCTACACCTTC	CAWSVLRGDGYTF
-	TRBD1	TRBV24-1	TRBJ1-5	TGTGCCACCAGTGATAAAGGGGGCATTGGCAATCAGCCCCAGCATTTT	CATSDKGGIGNQPQHF
-	-	TRBV5-1	TRBJ1-3	TGCGCCAGCAGCAGAAGCGGTTCCGGAAACACCATATATTTT	CASSRSGSGNTIYF
-	-	TRBV5-5	TRBJ1-2	TGTGCCAGCAGCAAACCGCCGGACTATGGCTACACCTTC	CASSKPPDYGYTF
-	-	TRBV19	TRBJ1-1	TGTGCCAGTAGAGCGGACCAAATGAACACTGAAGCTTTCTTT	CASRADQMNTEAFF
few	-	TRBV19	TRBJ1-6	TGTGCCAGTGGCAGGGGAAACTCCTATAATTCACCCCTCCACTTT	CASGRGNSYNSPLHF
once	TRBD2	TRBV5-1	TRBJ2-5	TGCGCCAGCAGCCCTCGACTAGCGGGGGGACAAGAGACCCAGTACTTC	CASSPRLAGGQETQYF
-	-	TRBV6-6	TRBJ2-1	TGTGCCAGCAGTTACCGTCAGGGTCCCTACAATGAGCAGTTCTTC	CASSYRQGPYNEQFF
few	TRBD1	TRBV6-5	TRBJ1-4	TGTGCCAGCAGAACAGGGACAGGGGTTAGTGAAAAACTGTTTTTT	CASRTGTGVSEKLFF
few	-	TRBV2	TRBJ1-2	TGTGCCAGCAGACAAGGGGCTGGTGACTATGGCTACACCTTC	CASRQGAGDYGYTF
-	-	TRBV7-2	TRBJ1-2	TGTGCCAGCAGCTTAGTTGGGAGGGAAGGGGGCTACACCTTC	CASSLVGREGGYTF
-	-	TRBV6-5	TRBJ2-7	TGTGCCAGCAGTTCACAGGGGAGGCTTGAGCAGTACTTC	CASSSQGRLEQYF
-	TRBD1	TRBV5-1	TRBJ2-3	TGCGCCAGCAGCTTGGGACAGGGGTGGACAGATACGCAGTATTTT	CASSLGQGWTDTQYF
few	TRBD2	TRBV29-1	TRBJ2-3	TGCAGCGGTAGCGGGGCGCGGGATACGCAGTATTTT	CSGSGARDTQYF
few	-	TRBV25-1	TRBJ2-2	TGTGCCAGCAGTGAATATCGCCCTACCGCCGGGGAGCTGTTTTTT	CASSEYRPTAGELFF
-	-	TRBV18	TRBJ2-3	TGTGCCAGCTCGGCCCATAGGGGGGATACGCAGTATTTT	CASSAHRGDTQYF
-	-	TRBV5-1	TRBJ1-6	TGCGCCAGCAGCTTGACAGGGAACAATTCACCCCTCCACTTT	CASSLTGNNSPLHF
-	-	TRBV27	TRBJ1-5	TGTGCCAGCAGTTTATCGAAGTCGGGATCGCAGCCCCAGCATTTT	CASSLSKSGSQPQHF
-	-	TRBV20-1	TRBJ2-1	TGCAGTGCCACGGGCAATGAGCAGTTCTTC	CSATGNEQFF
-	TRBD2	TRBV7-9	TRBJ2-1	TGTGCCAGCAGCTTAGGACGGGGGGGCCTCTATGAGCAGTTCTTC	CASSLGRGGLYEQFF
-	-	TRBV30	TRBJ1-5	TGTGCCTGGAGTGTGATGGGGGCTGGCCAGCCCCAGCATTTT	CAWSVMGAGQPQHF
once	-	TRBV5-1	TRBJ2-7	TGCGCCAGCAGCTTGGGGACTTCTTCCTACGAGCAGTACTTC	CASSLGTSSYEQYF
-	-	TRBV27	TRBJ1-6	TGTGCCAGCACTAGGGCCGGGGACTGGAATTCACCCCTCCACTTT	CASTRAGDWNSPLHF
-	-	TRBV7-9	TRBJ1-5	TGTGCCAGCAGCTTAGAGGGCTACGGGAACAATCAGCCCCAGCATTTT	CASSLEGYGNNQPQHF
-	-	TRBV18	TRBJ1-5	TGTGCCAGCTCACCTTACAGGGTTCAAGATCAGCCCCAGCATTTT	CASSPYRVQDQPQHF
-	-	TRBV6-5	TRBJ1-2	TGTGCCAGCAGTTACTTAGCACGTTCTGGCTACACCTTC	CASSYLARSGYTF
-	TRBD2	TRBV6-5	TRBJ2-1	TGTGCCAGCATGATAGGACTAGCGGGGTACAATGAGCAGTTCTTC	CASMIGLAGYNEQFF
-	TRBD1	TRBV19	TRBJ2-3	TGTGCCAGTACAGGGGGCAAAGGAAATACGCAGTATTTT	CASTGGKGNTQYF
-	-	TRBV19	TRBJ1-2	TGTGCGGGGGCGGAACTTAACTATGGCTACACCTTC	CAGAELNYGYTF
-	TRBD1	TRBV9	TRBJ1-5	TGTGCCAGCAGCGACGGACAGGGGCGACAGCCCCAGCATTTT	CASSDGQGRQPQHF
-	-	TRBV27	TRBJ1-1	TGTGCCAGCAGTTTGCCAGGGGTGAACACTGAAGCTTTCTTT	CASSLPGVNTEAFF
-	-	TRBV29-1	TRBJ1-2	TGCAGCGTTGGCACAGGGTTGGGCTACACCTTC	CSVGTGLGYTF
-	TRBD1	TRBV12-5	TRBJ2-7	TGTGCTAGTGCTGCCGGGACAGGTTACTACGAGCAGTACTTC	CASAAGTGYYEQYF
-	TRBD1	TRBV7-9	TRBJ1-1	TGTGCCAGCAGCCCGACAGGGGCTCATATGAACACTGAAGCTTTCTTT	CASSPTGAHMNTEAFF
-	TRBD2	TRBV29-1	TRBJ2-7	TGCAGCGCCCAACGGGGGGGGGCCTACGAGCAGTACTTC	CSAQRGGAYEQYF